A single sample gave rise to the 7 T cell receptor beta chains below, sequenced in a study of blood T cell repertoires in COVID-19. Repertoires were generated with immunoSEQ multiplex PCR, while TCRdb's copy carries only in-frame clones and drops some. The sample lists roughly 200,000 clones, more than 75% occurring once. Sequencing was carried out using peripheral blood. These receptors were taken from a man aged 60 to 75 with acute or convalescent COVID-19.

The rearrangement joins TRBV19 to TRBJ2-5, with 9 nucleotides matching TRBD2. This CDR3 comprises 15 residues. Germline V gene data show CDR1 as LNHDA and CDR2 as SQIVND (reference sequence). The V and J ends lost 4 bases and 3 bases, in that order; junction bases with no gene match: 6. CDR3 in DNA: TGTGCCAGTAGTAGAGGCGGGGGGGCGGAAGAGACCCAGTACTTC. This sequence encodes CASSRGGGAEETQYF.

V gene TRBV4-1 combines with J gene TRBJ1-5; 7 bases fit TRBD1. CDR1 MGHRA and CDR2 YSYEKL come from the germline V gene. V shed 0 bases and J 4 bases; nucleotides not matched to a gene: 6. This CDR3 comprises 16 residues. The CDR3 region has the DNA TGCGCCAGCAGCCAAGACCTGACAGGGTCGAATCAGCCCCAGCATTTT. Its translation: CASSQDLTGSNQPQHF.

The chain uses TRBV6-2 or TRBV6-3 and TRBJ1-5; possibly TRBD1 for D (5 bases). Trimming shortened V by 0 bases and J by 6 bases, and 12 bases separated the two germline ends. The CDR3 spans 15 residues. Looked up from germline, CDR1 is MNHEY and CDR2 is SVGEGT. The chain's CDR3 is CASSYSGRVGQPQHF. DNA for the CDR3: TGTGCCAGCAGTTACTCAGGCAGGGTGGGTCAGCCCCAGCATTTT.

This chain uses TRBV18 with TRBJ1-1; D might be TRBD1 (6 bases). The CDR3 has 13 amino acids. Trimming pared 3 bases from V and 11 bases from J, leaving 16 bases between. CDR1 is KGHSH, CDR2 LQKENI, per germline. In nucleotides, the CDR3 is TGTGCCAGCTCACCGGGACAAGATGAAGGCGCTTTCTTT. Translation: CASSPGQDEGAFF.

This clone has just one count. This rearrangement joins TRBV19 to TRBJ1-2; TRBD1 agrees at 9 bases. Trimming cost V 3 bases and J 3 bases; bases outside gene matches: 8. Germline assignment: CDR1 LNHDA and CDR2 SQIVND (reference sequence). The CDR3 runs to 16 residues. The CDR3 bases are TGTGCCAGTAGTATCCTCCTGGGACAGGGCGACTATGGCTACACCTTC. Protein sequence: CASSILLGQGDYGYTF.

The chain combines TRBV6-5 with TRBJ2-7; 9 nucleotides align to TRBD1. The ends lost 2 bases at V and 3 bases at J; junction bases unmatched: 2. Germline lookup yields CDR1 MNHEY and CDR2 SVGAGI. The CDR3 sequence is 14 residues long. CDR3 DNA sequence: TGTGCCAGCAGTTACGCGGGACAGGGCTACGAGCAGTACTTC. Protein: CASSYAGQGYEQYF.

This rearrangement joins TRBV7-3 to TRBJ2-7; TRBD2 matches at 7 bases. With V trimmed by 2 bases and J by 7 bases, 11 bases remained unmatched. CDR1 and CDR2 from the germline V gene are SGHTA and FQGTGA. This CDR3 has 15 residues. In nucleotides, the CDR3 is TGTGCCAGCAGCTTATCCGCGGGAGCGCTCTTTGAGCAGTACTTC. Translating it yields CASSLSAGALFEQYF.